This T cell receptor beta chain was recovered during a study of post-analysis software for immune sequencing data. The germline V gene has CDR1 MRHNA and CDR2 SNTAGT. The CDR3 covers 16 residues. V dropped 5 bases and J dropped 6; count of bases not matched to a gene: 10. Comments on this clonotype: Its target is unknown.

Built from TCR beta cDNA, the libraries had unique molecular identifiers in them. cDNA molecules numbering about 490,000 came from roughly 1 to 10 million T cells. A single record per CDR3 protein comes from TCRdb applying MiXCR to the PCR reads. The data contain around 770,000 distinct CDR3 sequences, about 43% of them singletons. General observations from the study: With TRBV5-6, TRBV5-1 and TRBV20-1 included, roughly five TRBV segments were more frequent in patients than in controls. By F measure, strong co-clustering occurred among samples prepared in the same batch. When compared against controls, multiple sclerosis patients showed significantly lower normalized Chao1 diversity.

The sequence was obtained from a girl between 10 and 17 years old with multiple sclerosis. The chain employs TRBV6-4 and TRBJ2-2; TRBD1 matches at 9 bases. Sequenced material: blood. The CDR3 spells CASSPGTGPIAGELFF. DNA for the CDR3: TGTGCCAGCAGTCCCGGGACAGGGCCGATCGCCGGGGAGCTGTTTTTT.